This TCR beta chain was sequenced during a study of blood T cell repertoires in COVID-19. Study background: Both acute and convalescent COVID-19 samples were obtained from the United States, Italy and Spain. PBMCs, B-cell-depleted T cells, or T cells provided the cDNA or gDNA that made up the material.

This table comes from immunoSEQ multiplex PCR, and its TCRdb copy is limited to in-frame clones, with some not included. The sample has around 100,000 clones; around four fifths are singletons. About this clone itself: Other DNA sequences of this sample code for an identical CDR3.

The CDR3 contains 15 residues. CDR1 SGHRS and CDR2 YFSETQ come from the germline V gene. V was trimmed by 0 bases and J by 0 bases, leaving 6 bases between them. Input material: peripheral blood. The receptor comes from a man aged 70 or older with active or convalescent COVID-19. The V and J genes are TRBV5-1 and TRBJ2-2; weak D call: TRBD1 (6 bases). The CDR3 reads CASSLDRANTGELFF. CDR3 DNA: TGCGCCAGCAGCTTGGACAGGGCGAACACCGGGGAGCTGTTTTTT. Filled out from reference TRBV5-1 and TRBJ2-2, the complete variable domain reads KAGVTQTPRYLIKTRGQQVTLSCSPISGHRSVSWYQQTPGQGLQFLFEYFSETQRNKGNFPGRFSGRQFSNSRSEMNVSTLELGDSALYLCASSLDRANTGELFFGEGSRLTVL.